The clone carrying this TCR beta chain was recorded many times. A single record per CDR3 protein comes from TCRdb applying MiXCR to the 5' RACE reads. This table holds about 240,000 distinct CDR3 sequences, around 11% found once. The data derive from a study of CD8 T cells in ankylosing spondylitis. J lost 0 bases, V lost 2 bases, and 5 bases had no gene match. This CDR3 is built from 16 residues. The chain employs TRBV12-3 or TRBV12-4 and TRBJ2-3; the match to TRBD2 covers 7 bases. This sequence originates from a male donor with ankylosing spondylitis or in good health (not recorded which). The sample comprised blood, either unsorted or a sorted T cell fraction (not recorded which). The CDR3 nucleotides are TGTGCCAGCAGTTTAAGCGGGACGGCGAGCACAGATACGCAGTATTTT. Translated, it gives CASSLSGTASTDTQYF.